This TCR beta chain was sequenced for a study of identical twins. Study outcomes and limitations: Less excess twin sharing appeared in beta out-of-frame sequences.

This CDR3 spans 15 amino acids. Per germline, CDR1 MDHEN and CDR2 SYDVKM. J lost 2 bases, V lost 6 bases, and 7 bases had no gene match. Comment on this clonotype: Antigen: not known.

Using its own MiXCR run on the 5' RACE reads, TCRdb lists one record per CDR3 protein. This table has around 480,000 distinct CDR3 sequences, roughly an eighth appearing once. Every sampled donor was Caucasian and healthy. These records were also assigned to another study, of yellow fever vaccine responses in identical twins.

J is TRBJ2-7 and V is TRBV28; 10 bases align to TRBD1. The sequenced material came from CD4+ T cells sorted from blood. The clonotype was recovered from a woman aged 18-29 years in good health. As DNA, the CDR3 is TGTGCCAGCAGGAGACAGGGGGCCCTTACCTACGAGCAGTACTTC. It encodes CASRRQGALTYEQYF.